These 20 T cell receptor beta chains share one sample of origin, sequenced in a study of PD-1 blockade in classical Hodgkin lymphoma. The data were produced by immunoSEQ multiplex PCR, yet TCRdb's version contains in-frame clones alone and is incomplete. The table lists 20,000 to 25,000 clones, over 65% of them singletons. Described time point: cycle 4 day 1 (C4D1), after more than 5 weeks of nivolumab. Brentuximab vedotin exposure varied, and every patient relapsed after autologous stem cell transplantation. The input for sequencing was peripheral blood mononuclear cells (PBMCs), taken before the fourth cycle of nivolumab. The source of these receptors is a human donor with classical Hodgkin lymphoma.

This rearrangement joins TRBV7-9 to TRBJ2-1, with D uncertain. V lost 0 bases, J lost 3 bases, and 0 bases lay in between. The germline V gene encodes CDR1 SEHNR and CDR2 FQNEAQ (reference sequence). This CDR3 is 12 amino acids long. The CDR3 DNA follows: TGTGCCAGCAGCTTAGCCTACAATGAGCAGTTCTTC. This translates into CASSLAYNEQFF.

The chain employs TRBV18 and TRBJ1-1; D is unclear. The ends were cut back, 2 bases at V and 5 bases at J, with 12 bases in the middle. Germline-derived CDR1 and CDR2 are KGHSH and LQKENI. This CDR3 is built from 14 residues. CDR3 sequence (DNA): TGTGCCAGCTCACCAGTCGAGGGTGGTACTGAAGCTTTCTTT. Translated: CASSPVEGGTEAFF.

This chain connects TRBV29-1 to TRBJ2-7; a weak D match, TRBD2 (6 bases). Germline CDR1 SQVTM, CDR2 ANQGSEA. The CDR3 covers 14 residues. V gave up 5 bases and J gave up 0 bases, with 14 bases separating them. As DNA, the CDR3 is TGCAGCGTTCTTAGCGGTAAGAGCTCCTACGAGCAGTACTTC. It encodes CSVLSGKSSYEQYF.

V is TRBV6-1 and J is TRBJ2-7; D ambiguous. Germline V lookup: CDR1 MNHNS, CDR2 SASEGT. The V gene lost 6 bases and the J gene lost 4 bases, with 10 bases spanning the gap. This CDR3 has 12 residues. The CDR3 DNA follows: TGTGCCAGCAGGCGCCAGAGTTACGAGCAGTACTTC. It is translated as CASRRQSYEQYF.

This clone was counted a single time. This chain joins TRBV19 and TRBJ2-1; D uncertain. Germline CDR1 and CDR2: LNHDA and SQIVND (reference sequence). The ends were cut back, 6 bases at V and 15 bases at J, with 18 bases in the middle. The CDR3 is 12 amino acids. The CDR3 DNA sequence: TGTGCCAGTAGCCCAGACTTGACGAGGCGGTTCTTC. Translation: CASSPDLTRRFF.

This rearrangement joins TRBV30 to TRBJ1-6, with TRBD1 as a possible D gene (5 bases). The germline gives CDR1 GTSNPN, CDR2 SVGIG (reference sequence). V lost 4 bases, J lost 5 bases, and 15 bases lay in between. This CDR3 is built from 15 residues. CDR3 region: CAWNNRIWNNSPLHF. The DNA for the CDR3 is TGTGCCTGGAATAACAGGATTTGGAATAATTCACCCCTCCACTTT.

The chain recombines TRBV6-5 with TRBJ1-2, with D uncertain. V lost 5 bases and J lost 2, with 15 bases in between. This CDR3 spans 15 amino acids. The V gene's germline CDR1 is MNHEY and CDR2 SVGAGI. The CDR3 DNA reads as TGTGCCAGCAGTCCAGACCACAGCCTCAACTATGGCTACACCTTC. This translates into CASSPDHSLNYGYTF.

This chain connects TRBV7-8 to TRBJ2-1, with TRBD2 matching over 7 bases. The CDR3 extends over 16 amino acids. From germline, CDR1 is SGHVS and CDR2 FQNEAQ. V shed 5 bases and J 0 bases; nucleotides not matched to a gene: 7. The CDR3 region has the DNA TGTGCCAGCAGCAGGACTAGTTTTAGCTCCTACAATGAGCAGTTCTTC. Translation: CASSRTSFSSYNEQFF.

This clone was recorded a few times. This chain connects TRBV7-9 to TRBJ1-1; D unresolved. Germline CDR1 is SEHNR and CDR2 is FQNEAQ (reference sequence). Between the trimmed V and J ends, which lost 1 base and 5 bases, there was a span of 8 bases. CDR3 length equals 13 residues. The CDR3 spells CASSLGGGTEAFF. The CDR3 nucleotides are TGTGCCAGCAGCTTAGGGGGAGGGACTGAAGCTTTCTTT.

The V call is TRBV7-2, the J call TRBJ1-2; TRBD1 might be the D (5 bases). Germline V gene data show CDR1 as SGHTA and CDR2 as FQGNSA. V was trimmed by 1 base and J by 5 bases, leaving 8 bases between them. This CDR3 spans 13 amino acids. Here the CDR3 DNA reads TGTGCCAGCAGCTTAGGGGGGTGGTATGGCTACACCTTC. This encodes CASSLGGWYGYTF.

The rearrangement links TRBV15 to TRBJ2-7, with 8 bases matching TRBD1. The V segment lost 1 base and the J segment 3 bases; nucleotides outside the gene matches: 11. CDR1 is LNHNV and CDR2 is YYDKDF in the germline V gene (reference sequence). The CDR3 sequence is 17 residues long. In DNA, the CDR3 is TGTGCCACCAGCAGAGGACCCGGGAGAACAGGGGGCTACGAGCAGTACTTC. This codes for CATSRGPGRTGGYEQYF.

Here the CDR3 DNA reads TGTGCCAGCCATTCACGCAGCGGGATTTCTGGAACCGGGGAGCTGTTTTTT. It yields the protein CASHSRSGISGTGELFF. V and J are TRBV18 and TRBJ2-2; 7 bases match TRBD2. Trimming at V came to 8 bases and at J to 5 bases, leaving 17 bases not matched to a gene. CDR3 length: 17 amino acids. Germline loops: CDR1 KGHSH, CDR2 LQKENI.

The rearrangement uses TRBV6-6 and TRBJ2-5; TRBD2 aligns across 8 bases. CDR3 length: 16 amino acids. The J segment lost 5 bases and the V segment lost 6 bases, leaving 14 bases of the junction unmatched. The germline V gene has CDR1 MNHNY and CDR2 SVGAGI (reference sequence). CDR3 residues: CASSPLGSGMAETQYF. The CDR3 nucleotides are TGTGCCAGCAGCCCGCTTGGTAGCGGGATGGCCGAGACCCAGTACTTC.

This clone was seen just once. In DNA form, the CDR3 reads TGCGCCAGCAGCTTGGGGTCAGGCTATGAGCAGTTCTTC. Translated: CASSLGSGYEQFF. The chain has TRBV5-1 and TRBJ2-1, with D unclear. Trimming left V 0 bases short and J 8 bases short, with 9 bases between. The CDR3 has 13 amino acids. Germline V gives CDR1 SGHRS, CDR2 YFSETQ.

V and J are TRBV6-5 and TRBJ2-4; 10 bases are shared with TRBD2. Germline values: CDR1 MNHEY, CDR2 SVGAGI. CDR3 length: 15 amino acids. Trimming at V came to 6 bases and at J to 1 base, leaving 3 bases not matched to a gene. The CDR3 loop is CASSPGLAAKNIQYF. In DNA, the CDR3 is TGTGCCAGCAGCCCGGGACTAGCGGCCAAAAACATTCAGTACTTC.

This chain joins TRBV27 and TRBJ2-3; 7 bases are shared with TRBD2. Germline lookup yields CDR1 MNHEY and CDR2 SMNVEV (reference sequence). V shed 6 bases and J 14 bases; nucleotides not matched to a gene: 23. The CDR3 has 16 residues. CDR3 sequence reads: CASRETPTSALGNLYF. In nucleotides, the CDR3 is TGTGCCAGCAGAGAAACCCCTACTAGCGCCCTGGGAAATCTGTATTTT.

This rearrangement joins TRBV18 to TRBJ1-2; 8 bases fit TRBD1. The CDR3 is made up of 19 amino acids. Trimming at V came to 3 bases and at J to 5 bases, leaving 20 bases not matched to a gene. The germline V gene encodes CDR1 KGHSH and CDR2 LQKENI. CDR3 nucleotides: TGTGCCAGCTCACCCACATCGAGGACAGGGCCCCAGGAGAGTTATGGCTACACCTTC. This encodes CASSPTSRTGPQESYGYTF.

The V gene is TRBV10-2, the J gene TRBJ2-5, with 11 bases that match TRBD1. The J call may be in error: the DNA end matches TRBJ2-7 better. Germline V gene lookup returns CDR1 WSHSY and CDR2 SAAADI. This CDR3 is built from 14 residues. CDR3 amino acids: CASRGTGGSYEQYF. Written as DNA, the CDR3 is TGCGCCAGCAGGGGGACAGGGGGCTCCTACGAGCAGTACTTC.

The rearrangement uses TRBV2 and TRBJ2-3, with TRBD2 matching over 9 bases. The junction had 8 bases not matched to a gene; V was cut back by 4 bases and J by 3 bases. The length of the CDR3 is 16 residues. The germline gives CDR1 SNHLY, CDR2 FYNNEI. The DNA for the CDR3 is TGTGCCAGCAGTGGTCGGGGCGGGAGGGCTACAGATACGCAGTATTTT. Encoded protein: CASSGRGGRATDTQYF.

V and J are TRBV19 and TRBJ2-3; no clear D. V lost 3 bases to trimming and J lost 5 bases, with 18 bases between them. CDR3 length: 16 amino acids. The germline gives CDR1 LNHDA, CDR2 SQIVND (reference sequence). CDR3 bases: TGTGCCAGTAGTATTAACCCCAGCTTGTCGGGAGATACGCAGTATTTT. Amino acid sequence: CASSINPSLSGDTQYF.